The 26 T cell receptor beta chains below were found in one sample sequenced in a study of blood T cell repertoires in COVID-19. Profiled with immunoSEQ multiplex PCR; TCRdb holds only in-frame clones, not every one. The sample holds about 320,000 clones; about 85% are singletons and the top ten take under 2%. The material sequenced was PBMCs or T cells enriched from blood (not recorded which). These receptor sequences come from a woman aged 30 to 39 who had been exposed to COVID-19.

This clone was recorded many times. The rearrangement links TRBV20-1 to TRBJ1-5; 7 bases align to TRBD1. The germline CDR1 and CDR2 sequences are DFQATT and SNEGSKA (reference sequence). CDR3 length: 14 amino acids. J was trimmed by 4 bases and V by 3 bases; bases with no gene match: 6. The CDR3 is CSASRGQINQPQHF. The CDR3 region has the DNA TGCAGTGCTAGTCGGGGACAGATAAATCAGCCCCAGCATTTT.

This clone was counted between two and nine times. The genes are TRBV3-1 (or the pseudogene TRBV3-2) and TRBJ2-1; D not certain. The V end was cut by 0 bases, the J end by 5 bases, with 17 bases between. Germline V gene lookup returns CDR1 LGHDT and CDR2 YNNKEL (reference sequence). The CDR3 has 17 amino acids. The CDR3 reads CASSQEGDGLFNNEQFF. CDR3 DNA sequence: TGTGCCAGCAGCCAAGAAGGAGACGGCTTATTCAACAATGAGCAGTTCTTC.

The chain links TRBV28 to TRBJ1-1; 8 nucleotides agree with TRBD1. After removal of 6 bases from V and 0 bases from J, the junction contained 6 bases not matched to a gene. CDR1 is MDHEN and CDR2 is SYDVKM in the germline V gene. The CDR3 covers 15 residues. The chain's CDR3 is CASSPWTGMNTEAFF. CDR3 DNA: TGTGCCAGCAGCCCCTGGACAGGGATGAACACTGAAGCTTTCTTT.

V usage is TRBV19 and J usage is TRBJ2-3; 11 nucleotides align to TRBD1. V gave up 5 bases and J gave up 3 bases; unmatched junction bases: 4. Germline loops: CDR1 LNHDA, CDR2 SQIVND (reference sequence). The CDR3 consists of 15 residues. In DNA, the CDR3 is TGTGCCAGTAGTCTGGGACAGGGGGGGACAGATACGCAGTATTTT. It translates to CASSLGQGGTDTQYF.

The gene calls are TRBV9 and TRBJ2-7, with TRBD1 matching 8 bases. V was pared by 4 bases and J by 1 base, with 4 bases of the junction left unmatched. The CDR3 covers 14 residues. Germline assignment: CDR1 SGDLS and CDR2 YYNGEE. CDR3 loop: CASSPGTGSYEQYF. The CDR3 nucleotides are TGTGCCAGCAGCCCGGGGACAGGTTCCTACGAGCAGTACTTC.

The table lists this clone with a count of one. This chain connects TRBV10-2 to TRBJ1-1; a weak D match, TRBD1 (5 bases). CDR1 WSHSY and CDR2 SAAADI come from the germline V gene. This CDR3 spans 13 amino acids. The V end was cut by 3 bases, the J end by 2 bases, with 7 bases between. CDR3 residues: CASSDDRNTEAFF. DNA for the CDR3: TGCGCCAGCAGTGATGACAGAAACACTGAAGCTTTCTTT.

This rearrangement joins TRBV7-2 to TRBJ1-1, with D possibly TRBD1 on 6 matching bases. V lost 4 bases and J lost 8, with 14 bases in between. Per germline, CDR1 SGHTA and CDR2 FQGNSA. The CDR3 has 13 amino acids. CDR3 amino acids: CASSSGQNKEAFF. Written as DNA, the CDR3 is TGTGCCAGCAGCTCCGGACAGAATAAGGAAGCTTTCTTT. Filled out from reference TRBV7-2 and TRBJ1-1, the complete variable domain reads GAGVSQSPSNKVTEKGKDVELRCDPISGHTALYWYRQSLGQGLEFLIYFQGNSAPDKSGLPSDRFSAERTGGSVSTLTIQRTQQEDSAVYLCASSSGQNKEAFFGQGTRLTVV.

This clone turned up a few times. The rearrangement joins TRBV4-1 to TRBJ1-6, with 10 bases matching TRBD1. The V segment lost 5 bases and the J segment 7 bases; nucleotides outside the gene matches: 5. Germline CDR1 is MGHRA and CDR2 is YSYEKL. The CDR3 sequence is 15 residues long. CDR3 in DNA: TGCGCCAGCAGCTTAGGGGACAGGGGAAATTCACCCCTCCACTTT. This translates into CASSLGDRGNSPLHF.

V and J are TRBV18 and TRBJ1-2; 11 bases agree with TRBD1. Trimming cost V 2 bases and J 6 bases; bases outside gene matches: 8. CDR1 KGHSH and CDR2 LQKENI come from the germline V gene. This CDR3 has 16 amino acids. The CDR3 DNA is TGTGCCAGCTCACCAGTCCTACCGGGACAGGGGGATGGCTACACCTTC. As protein: CASSPVLPGQGDGYTF.

The V gene is TRBV4-2, the J gene TRBJ2-7; D remains unclear. Deletions cut 0 bases from V and 2 bases from J, with 5 bases between. Germline V gene lookup returns CDR1 LGHNA and CDR2 YNFKEQ. The CDR3 runs 13 residues. The DNA for the CDR3 is TGTGCCAGCAGCCAAGATGCGGCCTACGAGCAGTACTTC. This gives the protein CASSQDAAYEQYF.

The chain links TRBV5-1 to TRBJ1-3; TRBD1 matches 8 bases. V trimming: 7 bases; J trimming: 2 bases; junction bases outside the gene matches: 5. The CDR3 contains 14 residues. Looked up from germline, CDR1 is SGHRS and CDR2 is YFSETQ. The CDR3 region is CASGTGGAGNTIYF. The CDR3 DNA sequence: TGCGCCAGCGGAACAGGGGGAGCTGGAAACACCATATATTTT. Full variable domain (remainder filled in from reference TRBV5-1 and TRBJ1-3): KAGVTQTPRYLIKTRGQQVTLSCSPISGHRSVSWYQQTPGQGLQFLFEYFSETQRNKGNFPGRFSGRQFSNSRSEMNVSTLELGDSALYLCASGTGGAGNTIYFGEGSWLTVV.

The rearrangement uses TRBV14 and TRBJ2-7, with 13 nucleotides matching TRBD2. Trimming removed 4 bases from V and 5 bases from J; junction bases left unmatched: 14. The CDR3 is 18 residues long. The germline V gene has CDR1 SGHDN and CDR2 FVKESK. The CDR3 DNA follows: TGTGCCAGCAGCCCGGGACTAGCGGGAAGTGGAAATATCCACGAGCAGTACTTC. Its protein is CASSPGLAGSGNIHEQYF.

The chain has TRBV11-2 and TRBJ1-5; D gene unclear. Germline CDR1 reads SGHAT; CDR2 reads FQNNGV. This CDR3 has 13 residues. Trimming stripped 1 base from V and 5 bases from J, with 6 bases between. CDR3 sequence: CASSLGPHQPQHF. DNA for the CDR3: TGTGCCAGCAGCTTAGGTCCTCATCAGCCCCAGCATTTT.

The chain combines TRBV30 with TRBJ2-5; 15 bases are shared with TRBD2. The trim removed 3 bases at V and 3 bases at J, leaving 5 bases unmatched. The length of the CDR3 is 16 residues. Germline V gene data show CDR1 as GTSNPN and CDR2 as SVGIG (reference sequence). For the CDR3, the DNA is TGTGCCTGGAGCTTCGGACTAGCGGGGGGGAAAGAGACCCAGTACTTC. It codes for CAWSFGLAGGKETQYF.

In this sample, this clone turned up once. The rearrangement joins TRBV2 to TRBJ2-1; TRBD2 aligns across 11 bases. The V gene end was trimmed by 9 bases and the J gene end by 6 bases; junction bases not matched to a gene: 7. The CDR3 loop spans 14 amino acids. Germline V gene lookup returns CDR1 SNHLY and CDR2 FYNNEI. The CDR3 loop reads CASKPGLAVNEQFF. CDR3 DNA: TGTGCCAGTAAACCGGGACTAGCGGTCAATGAGCAGTTCTTC.

The chain uses TRBV7-9 and TRBJ2-1, with 8 bases aligning to TRBD1. The CDR3 has 15 residues. V shed 9 bases and J 2 bases; nucleotides not matched to a gene: 9. CDR1 and CDR2 from the germline V gene are SEHNR and FQNEAQ (reference sequence). This chain's CDR3 is CARGKGTGPYNEQFF. The CDR3, as DNA: TGTGCCAGGGGGAAAGGGACAGGCCCCTACAATGAGCAGTTCTTC.

This chain connects TRBV7-3 to TRBJ2-1, with 11 bases matching TRBD2. Germline V lookup: CDR1 SGHTA, CDR2 FQGTGA. J was trimmed by 9 bases and V by 3 bases; bases with no gene match: 13. There are 17 residues in the CDR3. CDR3 nucleotide sequence: TGTGCCAGCAGCTTCGCGTCTAGCGGGGGGCAATTGGCTGAGCAGTTCTTC. It translates to CASSFASSGGQLAEQFF.

The chain is built from TRBV5-1 and TRBJ2-3, with 12 positions matching TRBD2. J lost 4 bases, V lost 2 bases, and 17 bases had no gene match. The CDR3 extends over 20 amino acids. Germline CDR1 and CDR2: SGHRS and YFSETQ. The CDR3 nucleotides read TGCGCCAGCAGCTTTGCACAGGGGGCGACGGGACTAGCGGGTTCAGATACGCAGTATTTT. This gives the protein CASSFAQGATGLAGSDTQYF.

This clone was detected once. The chain has TRBV28 and TRBJ2-7, with a weak D call TRBD2 (7 bases). V shed 1 base and J shed 4 bases, with 14 bases lying between them. Germline CDR1 reads MDHEN; CDR2 reads SYDVKM. The CDR3 contains 15 residues. The CDR3 is CASSLSGGILYEQYF. CDR3 sequence (DNA): TGTGCCAGCAGTTTATCGGGGGGCATTCTATACGAGCAGTACTTC.

The chain uses TRBV25-1 and TRBJ1-5; D unresolved. The CDR3 consists of 14 residues. The germline V gene has CDR1 MGHDK and CDR2 SYGVNS. V was pared by 0 bases and J by 5 bases, with 8 bases between. CDR3 residues: CASSEYRDHQPQHF. The CDR3 DNA reads as TGTGCCAGCAGTGAATACCGGGATCATCAGCCCCAGCATTTT. Drawing the rest from reference TRBV25-1 and TRBJ1-5, the complete variable domain is EADIYQTPRYLVIGTGKKITLECSQTMGHDKMYWYQQDPGMELHLIHYSYGVNSTEKGDLSSESTVSRIRTEHFPLTLESARPSHTSQYLCASSEYRDHQPQHFGDGTRLSIL.

The rearrangement links TRBV28 to TRBJ1-5; D not resolved. The CDR3 is 10 residues long. CDR1 is MDHEN, CDR2 SYDVKM, per germline. V dropped 7 bases and J dropped 5 bases, with 3 bases sitting between them. The chain's CDR3 is CASTDQPQHF. The CDR3 region has the DNA TGTGCCAGCACTGATCAGCCCCAGCATTTT. Full variable domain (outside the CDR3, taken from reference TRBV28 and TRBJ1-5): DVKVTQSSRYLVKRTGEKVFLECVQDMDHENMFWYRQDPGLGLRLIYFSYDVKMKEKGDIPEGYSVSREKKERFSLILESASTNQTSMYLCASTDQPQHFGDGTRLSIL.

The rearrangement joins TRBV6-2 or TRBV6-3 to TRBJ2-7; D possibly corresponds to TRBD1 (5 bases). V lost 4 bases, J lost 2 bases, and 9 bases lay in between. CDR1 and CDR2 from the germline V gene are MNHEY and SVGEGT. This CDR3 has 13 amino acids. The CDR3 bases are TGTGCCAGCAGTTTGGACATTACCTACGAGCAGTACTTC. Its translation: CASSLDITYEQYF.

The chain recombines TRBV19 with TRBJ2-1; 8 bases match TRBD1. CDR3 length: 14 residues. The V gene end was trimmed by 5 bases and the J gene end by 6 bases; junction bases not matched to a gene: 6. Germline CDR1 reads LNHDA; CDR2 reads SQIVND (reference sequence). CDR3 sequence reads: CASSLKTGVNEQFF. CDR3 bases: TGTGCCAGTAGTCTTAAGACAGGGGTCAATGAGCAGTTCTTC.

The rearrangement joins TRBV23-1 to TRBJ1-6, with 7 bases aligning to TRBD1. TRBV23-1 is reported as an ORF; its role is uncertain. The CDR3 covers 15 residues. J lost 9 bases, V lost 6 bases, and 11 bases had no gene match. Here the CDR3 DNA reads TGCGCCAGCAGAAAAGACAGGGAGGTTGGTTCACCCCTCCACTTT. Residues: CASRKDREVGSPLHF.

The chain joins TRBV19 to TRBJ1-4; no definite D call. Germline lookup yields CDR1 LNHDA and CDR2 SQIVND (reference sequence). This CDR3 is built from 15 residues. The V end was cut by 3 bases, the J end by 0 bases, with 8 bases between. The DNA for the CDR3 is TGTGCCAGTAGTATGTCACAAGCAACTAATGAAAAACTGTTTTTT. Its protein is CASSMSQATNEKLFF.

This chain links TRBV7-9 with TRBJ2-7, with 9 positions matching TRBD1. The germline V gene encodes CDR1 SEHNR and CDR2 FQNEAQ (reference sequence). V was clipped by 3 bases and J by 5 bases; unmatched bases: 5. CDR3 length equals 14 residues. The CDR3 protein is CASSLGQGGDEQYF. As DNA, the CDR3 is TGTGCCAGCAGCTTGGGACAGGGTGGAGACGAGCAGTACTTC.